These 6 T cell receptor beta chains came from one sample sequenced in a study of shared T cell receptors in the human thymus. Generated by immunoSEQ multiplex PCR, the TCRdb table keeps only in-frame clones and is missing some. The table shows some 660,000 clones, with 87% occurring only once. The same data also contributed to another study, on human thymus T cells.

The source material was thymocytes. The receptors derive from a boy under three years old with a congenital heart defect.

V and J are TRBV6-5 and TRBJ2-7; TRBD2 is a possible D gene (6 bases). The CDR3 is 15 amino acids. The germline V gene has CDR1 MNHEY and CDR2 SVGAGI. V was shortened by 6 bases and J by 0 bases, with 15 bases between the two germline ends. The CDR3 coding sequence is TGTGCCAGCAGCGTACTTGGGGGGACCTCCTACGAGCAGTACTTC. Its translation is CASSVLGGTSYEQYF.

The CDR3 here is CASKPGEPGELFF. The DNA for the CDR3 is TGTGCCAGCAAGCCAGGGGAACCCGGGGAGCTGTTTTTT. The chain couples TRBV9 to TRBJ2-2; the D gene is possibly TRBD1 (6 bases). The CDR3 runs to 13 residues. Trimming removed 6 bases at V and 6 bases at J, with 12 bases between. Germline CDR1 reads SGDLS; CDR2 reads YYNGEE.

The chain combines TRBV7-9 with TRBJ2-3, with D perhaps matching TRBD2 (5 bases). The V gene lost 3 bases and the J gene lost 8 bases, with 9 bases spanning the gap. The CDR3 runs to 12 residues. CDR1 SEHNR and CDR2 FQNEAQ come from the germline V gene (reference sequence). CDR3 DNA: TGTGCCAGCAGCTTCAACAGCGGTACGCAGTATTTT. As protein: CASSFNSGTQYF.

The chain couples TRBV4-1 to TRBJ2-7; 13 nucleotides align to TRBD2. Germline CDR1 MGHRA, CDR2 YSYEKL. The ends lost 1 base at V and 5 bases at J; junction bases unmatched: 2. The CDR3 runs to 15 residues. CDR3 nucleotide sequence: TGCGCCAGCAGCCAAGGACTAGCGGGGGGCCACGAGCAGTACTTC. This sequence encodes CASSQGLAGGHEQYF.

The chain has TRBV7-2 and TRBJ2-7; 10 bases agree with TRBD1. Germline assignment: CDR1 SGHTA and CDR2 FQGNSA. The CDR3 is made up of 14 amino acids. Trimming removed 4 bases from V and 4 bases from J; junction bases left unmatched: 4. The CDR3 DNA reads as TGTGCCAGCAGCTCCGGGACAGGGGCGTACGAGCAGTACTTC. Encoded protein: CASSSGTGAYEQYF.

The V gene is TRBV27, the J gene TRBJ2-6; 7 bases map to TRBD2. Germline V CDR1 and CDR2: MNHEY, SMNVEV (reference sequence). The CDR3 has 16 residues. J gave up 3 bases and V 10 bases, and 12 bases lay outside the gene matches. The CDR3, as DNA: TGTGCCACCCGGGGCCGGGAGGTTTTTGGGGCCAACGTCCTGACTTTC. This translates into CATRGREVFGANVLTF.